Only one count was recorded for the clone carrying this T cell receptor beta chain. The entry originates in a study of blood T cell repertoires in COVID-19. With 3 bases removed from V and 1 base from J, the gap between germline ends came to 6 bases. Germline CDR1 reads WSHSY; CDR2 reads SAAADI. The CDR3 totals 13 residues. Repertoires were generated with immunoSEQ multiplex PCR, while TCRdb's copy carries only in-frame clones and drops some. The top ten clones hold about 29% of a sample with 150,000 to 180,000 clones, about 80% of them seen once. The V call is TRBV10-2, the J call TRBJ1-2; no firm D call. This receptor was identified in a woman aged 60-75 years with acute or convalescent COVID-19. Sequencing input: peripheral blood. The CDR3 coding sequence is TGCGCCAGCAGTGATAGAGTTAACTATGGCTACACCTTC. The encoded protein is CASSDRVNYGYTF.